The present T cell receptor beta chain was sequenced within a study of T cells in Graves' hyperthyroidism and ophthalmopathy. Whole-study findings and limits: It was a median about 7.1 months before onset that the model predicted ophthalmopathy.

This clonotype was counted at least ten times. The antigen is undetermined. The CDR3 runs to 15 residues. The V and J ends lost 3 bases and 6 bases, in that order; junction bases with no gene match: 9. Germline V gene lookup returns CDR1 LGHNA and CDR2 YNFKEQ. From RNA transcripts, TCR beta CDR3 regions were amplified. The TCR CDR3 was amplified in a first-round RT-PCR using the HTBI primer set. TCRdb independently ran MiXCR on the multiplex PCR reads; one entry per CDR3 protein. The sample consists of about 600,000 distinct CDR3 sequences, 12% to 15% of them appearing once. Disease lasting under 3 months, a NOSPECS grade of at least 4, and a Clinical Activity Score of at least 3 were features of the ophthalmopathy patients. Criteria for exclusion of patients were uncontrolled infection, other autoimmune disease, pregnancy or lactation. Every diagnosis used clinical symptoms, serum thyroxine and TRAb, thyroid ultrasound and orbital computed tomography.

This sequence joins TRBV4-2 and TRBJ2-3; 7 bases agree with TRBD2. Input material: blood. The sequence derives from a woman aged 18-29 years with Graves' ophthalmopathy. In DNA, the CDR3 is TGTGCCAGCAGCCATTTAACGGGAGGAACGGATACGCAGTATTTT. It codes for CASSHLTGGTDTQYF.